The present entry profiles one T cell receptor (beta chain) with its context. These data come from a study of T cell changes during pregnancy in multiple sclerosis. CDR1 is MNHEY and CDR2 is SVGAGI in the germline V gene. CDR3 length: 14 amino acids. V lost 2 bases and J 7 bases, leaving 9 bases between the germline ends. Profiling relied on immunoSEQ multiplex PCR, and the TCRdb table lists in-frame clones only, not all of them. The sample includes some 81,000 clones, 90% to 95% of them seen just once. This TCR came from a female donor in good health, enrolled as a control in a pregnancy study. The source material was peripheral blood, sampled after pregnancy. The chain has TRBV6-5 and TRBJ1-6, with D uncertain. CDR3 amino acids: CASSYSPMNSPLHF. CDR3 DNA: TGTGCCAGCAGTTACAGCCCTATGAATTCACCCCTCCACTTT.